The entry that follows covers one T cell receptor (beta chain) sequence. The data stem from a study of CD8 T cells in Susac syndrome. Random hexamers were used to reverse transcribe an amount of about 0.5 to 1 ug RNA. Coverage of TCR beta CDR3 amplification by immunoSEQ multiplex PCR extended to 54 Vbeta and 13 Jbeta. A single record per CDR3 protein comes from TCRdb applying MiXCR to the immunoSEQ multiplex PCR reads. Of about 200,000 distinct CDR3 sequences in the sample, around 95% were seen once. This TCR was sampled from a human donor with multiple sclerosis. The sample was CD4+ T cells from PBMCs.

The CDR3 sequence: CASSPSGTQYF. CDR3 nucleotide sequence: TGTGCCAGCAGTCCCAGCGGGACCCAGTACTTC. V is TRBV28 and J is TRBJ2-5, with a possible D match to TRBD2 (5 bases). V was pared by 5 bases and J by 7 bases, with 8 bases between. Germline values: CDR1 MDHEN, CDR2 SYDVKM. The CDR3 sequence is 11 residues long.